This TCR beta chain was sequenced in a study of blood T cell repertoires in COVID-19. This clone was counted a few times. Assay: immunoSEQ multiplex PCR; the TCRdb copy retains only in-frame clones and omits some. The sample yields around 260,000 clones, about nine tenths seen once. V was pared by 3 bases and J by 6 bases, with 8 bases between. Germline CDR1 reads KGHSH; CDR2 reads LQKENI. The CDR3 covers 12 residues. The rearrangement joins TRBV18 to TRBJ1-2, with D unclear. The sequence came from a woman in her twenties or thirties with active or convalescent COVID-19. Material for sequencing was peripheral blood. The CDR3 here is CASSPEAHGYTF. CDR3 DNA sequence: TGTGCCAGCTCACCGGAGGCTCATGGCTACACCTTC.